The 8 T cell receptor beta chains reported below all come from one sample, sequenced in a study of persistence of HIV-infected CD4 T cells. This was the immunoSEQ version 4 assay in survey mode. Clones were read by immunoSEQ multiplex PCR, and TCRdb kept only the in-frame ones, dropping some. The table shows about 36,000 clones, with around 85% occurring only once. No antigen has been identified for these receptors. The stimulus was an HIV-1 Gag 15-mer peptide pool, 1 ug/peptide/mL. Sorted nonresponding memory CD4+ T cells were CD40L-negative, CD69-negative, CD45RO-high. Sample: cultured CD4+ T cells from PBMCs, taken from a patient who received antiretroviral therapy. These receptors were taken from an adult with HIV. The donor label of this sample is uncertain.

The chain has TRBV5-4 and TRBJ1-2; D might be TRBD1 (6 bases). Trimming took off 3 bases at V and 0 bases at J, with 12 bases between the two ends. The germline CDR1 and CDR2 sequences are SGHNT and YYREEE (reference sequence). This CDR3 region has 15 residues. CDR3 sequence (DNA): TGTGCCAGCAGCTCTCCGACAGGACCTAACTATGGCTACACCTTC. It yields the protein CASSSPTGPNYGYTF.

This clone was seen once. CDR3 sequence reads: CASSQDLWQQYEQFF. In DNA, the CDR3 is TGTGCCAGCAGCCAAGATCTGTGGCAGCAATATGAGCAGTTCTTC. This sequence joins TRBV3-1 (or the pseudogene TRBV3-2) and TRBJ2-1; D remains unclear. CDR3 size: 15 residues. Germline lookup yields CDR1 LGHDT and CDR2 YNNKEL (reference sequence). V was cut by 0 bases and J by 8 bases, with 14 bases left in between.

The V gene is TRBV5-1, the J gene TRBJ1-2, with 7 nucleotides matching TRBD1. Trimming cost V 0 bases and J 4 bases; bases outside gene matches: 6. From germline, CDR1 is SGHRS and CDR2 YFSETQ. This CDR3 is 15 amino acids long. This CDR3 reads CASSLGPGGSYGYTF. CDR3 bases: TGCGCCAGCAGCTTGGGTCCAGGGGGGAGCTATGGCTACACCTTC.

J is TRBJ1-1 and V is TRBV19, with D possibly being TRBD1 (5 bases). Trimming shortened V by 5 bases and J by 2 bases, and 9 bases separated the two germline ends. This CDR3 spans 13 amino acids. Germline lookup yields CDR1 LNHDA and CDR2 SQIVND (reference sequence). The CDR3 reads CASSFGGNTEAFF. CDR3 DNA: TGTGCCAGTAGTTTTGGGGGAAACACTGAAGCTTTCTTT.

The chain couples TRBV5-1 to TRBJ1-3, with unresolved D. Germline assignment: CDR1 SGHRS and CDR2 YFSETQ. The V end was cut by 0 bases, the J end by 7 bases, with 11 bases between. The CDR3 runs to 14 residues. The CDR3 coding sequence is TGCGCCAGCAGCTTGGGCGCAGCCCAGAACACCATATATTTT. Its translation is CASSLGAAQNTIYF.

The chain employs TRBV19 and TRBJ1-3; maybe TRBD1 (5 bases). This CDR3 is built from 16 residues. The V gene's germline CDR1 is LNHDA and CDR2 SQIVND (reference sequence). With 4 bases removed from V and 0 bases from J, the gap between germline ends came to 13 bases. CDR3 sequence reads: CASSKGVDASGNTIYF. In DNA form, the CDR3 reads TGTGCCAGTAGTAAAGGGGTCGACGCCTCTGGAAACACCATATATTTT.

The V call is TRBV7-2, the J call TRBJ2-7; D is unresolved. The germline gives CDR1 SGHTA, CDR2 FQGNSA. V lost 1 base and J 3 bases, leaving 7 bases between the germline ends. This CDR3 is 13 amino acids long. CDR3 in amino acids: CASSLGPSYEQYF. The CDR3 nucleotides read TGTGCCAGCAGCTTAGGTCCTAGCTACGAGCAGTACTTC.

V and J are TRBV7-9 and TRBJ1-3; D is undetermined. CDR1 SEHNR and CDR2 FQNEAQ come from the germline V gene (reference sequence). The CDR3 loop spans 13 amino acids. The V gene lost 7 bases and the J gene lost 7 bases, with 14 bases spanning the gap. CDR3 DNA sequence: TGTGCCAGCACCCAGACTCCAACCAACACCATATATTTT. Its protein is CASTQTPTNTIYF.